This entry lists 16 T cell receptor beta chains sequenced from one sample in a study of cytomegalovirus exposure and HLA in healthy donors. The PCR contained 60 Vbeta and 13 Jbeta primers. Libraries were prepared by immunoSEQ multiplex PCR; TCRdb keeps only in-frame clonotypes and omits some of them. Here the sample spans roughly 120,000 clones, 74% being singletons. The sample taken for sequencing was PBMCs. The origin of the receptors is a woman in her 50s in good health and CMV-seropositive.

The CDR3 here is CASSPGTGTVDEQFF. The CDR3 coding sequence is TGTGCCAGCAGCCCAGGGACAGGCACCGTCGATGAGCAGTTCTTC. This sequence joins TRBV7-9 and TRBJ2-1, with 8 bases fitting TRBD1. The germline V gene has CDR1 SEHNR and CDR2 FQNEAQ (reference sequence). With V trimmed by 5 bases and J by 8 bases, 11 bases remained unmatched. The CDR3 extends over 15 amino acids.

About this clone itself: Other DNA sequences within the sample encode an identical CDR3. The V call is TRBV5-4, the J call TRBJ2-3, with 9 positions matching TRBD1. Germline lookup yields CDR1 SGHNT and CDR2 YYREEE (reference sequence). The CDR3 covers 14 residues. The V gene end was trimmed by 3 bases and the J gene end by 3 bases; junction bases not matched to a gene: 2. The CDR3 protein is CASSSTGGTDTQYF. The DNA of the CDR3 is TGTGCCAGCAGCTCGACAGGGGGAACAGATACGCAGTATTTT.

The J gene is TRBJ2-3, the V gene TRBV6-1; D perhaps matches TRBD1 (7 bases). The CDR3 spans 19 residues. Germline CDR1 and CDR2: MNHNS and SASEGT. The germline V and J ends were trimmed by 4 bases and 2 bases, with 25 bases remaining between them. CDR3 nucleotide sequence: TGTGCCAGCAGTGCCCGATTACCGGGGGCAGGGGGTTTCACAGATACGCAGTATTTT. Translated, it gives CASSARLPGAGGFTDTQYF.

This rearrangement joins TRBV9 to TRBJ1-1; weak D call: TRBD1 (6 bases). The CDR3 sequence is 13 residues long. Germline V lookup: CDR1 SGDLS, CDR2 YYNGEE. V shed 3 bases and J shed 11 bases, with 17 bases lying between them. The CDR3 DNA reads TGTGCCAGCAGCGAGACTAACCAGGGGCTCGCTTTCTTT. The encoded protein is CASSETNQGLAFF.

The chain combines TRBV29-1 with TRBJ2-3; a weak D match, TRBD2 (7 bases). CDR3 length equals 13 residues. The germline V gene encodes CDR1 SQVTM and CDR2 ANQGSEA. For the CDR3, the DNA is TGCAGTGGCCGAGGGGGGGGCACAGATACGCAGTATTTT. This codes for CSGRGGGTDTQYF.

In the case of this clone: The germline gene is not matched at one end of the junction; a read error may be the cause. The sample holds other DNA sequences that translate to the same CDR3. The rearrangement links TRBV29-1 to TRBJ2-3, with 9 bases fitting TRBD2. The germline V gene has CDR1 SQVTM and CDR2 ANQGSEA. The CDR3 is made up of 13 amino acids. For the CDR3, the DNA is TGCAGCGTTAGGACTAGCGTCGCAGATACACAGTATTTT. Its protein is CSVRTSVADTQYF.

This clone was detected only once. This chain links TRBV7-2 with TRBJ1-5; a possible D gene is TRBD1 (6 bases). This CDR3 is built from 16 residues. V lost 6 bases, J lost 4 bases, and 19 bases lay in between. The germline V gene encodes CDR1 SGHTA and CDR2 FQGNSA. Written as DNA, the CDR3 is TGTGCCAGCAGGAGATGGGGACATCCCTCGAATCAGCCCCAGCATTTT. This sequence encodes CASRRWGHPSNQPQHF. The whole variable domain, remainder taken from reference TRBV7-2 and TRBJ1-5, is GAGVSQSPSNKVTEKGKDVELRCDPISGHTALYWYRQSLGQGLEFLIYFQGNSAPDKSGLPSDRFSAERTGGSVSTLTIQRTQQEDSAVYLCASRRWGHPSNQPQHFGDGTRLSIL.

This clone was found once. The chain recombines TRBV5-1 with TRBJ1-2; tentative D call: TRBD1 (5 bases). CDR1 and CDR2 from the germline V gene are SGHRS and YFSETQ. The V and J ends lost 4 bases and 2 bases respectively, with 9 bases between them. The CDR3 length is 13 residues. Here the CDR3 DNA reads TGCGCCAGCAGCCCCGGGGGGAACTATGGCTACACCTTC. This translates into CASSPGGNYGYTF. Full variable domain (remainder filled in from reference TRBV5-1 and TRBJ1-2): KAGVTQTPRYLIKTRGQQVTLSCSPISGHRSVSWYQQTPGQGLQFLFEYFSETQRNKGNFPGRFSGRQFSNSRSEMNVSTLELGDSALYLCASSPGGNYGYTFGSGTRLTVV.

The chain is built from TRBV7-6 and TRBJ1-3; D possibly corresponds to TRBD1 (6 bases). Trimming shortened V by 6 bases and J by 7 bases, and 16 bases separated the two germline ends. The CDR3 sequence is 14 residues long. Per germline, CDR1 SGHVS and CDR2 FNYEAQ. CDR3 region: CASSFERTANTIYF. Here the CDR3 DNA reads TGTGCCAGCAGTTTCGAGAGGACAGCGAACACCATATATTTT.

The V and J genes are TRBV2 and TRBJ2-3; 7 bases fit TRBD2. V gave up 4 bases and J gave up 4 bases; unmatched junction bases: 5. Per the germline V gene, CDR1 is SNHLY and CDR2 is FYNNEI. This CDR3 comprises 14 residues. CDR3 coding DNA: TGTGCCAGCAGTGTTCTAGCGGCTTCAGATACGCAGTATTTT. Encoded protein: CASSVLAASDTQYF.

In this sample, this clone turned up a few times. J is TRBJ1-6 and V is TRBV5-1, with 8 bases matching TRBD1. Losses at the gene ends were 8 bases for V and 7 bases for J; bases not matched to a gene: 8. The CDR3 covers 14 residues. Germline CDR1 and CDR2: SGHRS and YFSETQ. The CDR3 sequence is CASAGGAGNSPLHF. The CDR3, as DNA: TGCGCCAGTGCAGGGGGCGCGGGGAATTCACCCCTCCACTTT.

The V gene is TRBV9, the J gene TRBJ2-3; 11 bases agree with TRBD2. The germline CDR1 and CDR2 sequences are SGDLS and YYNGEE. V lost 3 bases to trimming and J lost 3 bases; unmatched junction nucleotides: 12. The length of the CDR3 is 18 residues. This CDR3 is CASSAQVFVAGGTDTQYF. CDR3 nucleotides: TGTGCCAGCAGCGCCCAAGTGTTTGTAGCGGGGGGGACAGATACGCAGTATTTT. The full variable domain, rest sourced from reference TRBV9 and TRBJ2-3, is DSGVTQTPKHLITATGQRVTLRCSPRSGDLSVYWYQQSLDQGLQFLIQYYNGEERAKGNILERFSAQQFPDLHSELNLSSLELGDSALYFCASSAQVFVAGGTDTQYFGPGTRLTVL.

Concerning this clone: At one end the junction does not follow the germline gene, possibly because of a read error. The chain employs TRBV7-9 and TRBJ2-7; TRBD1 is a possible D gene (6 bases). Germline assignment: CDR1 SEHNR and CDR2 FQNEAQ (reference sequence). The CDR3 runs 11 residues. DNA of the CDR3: TGTGCCAGTGGTACCGGGACAACCAGGGACTTC. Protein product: CASGTGTTRDF.

CDR3 in amino acids: CASSSRGEETQYF. CDR3 DNA sequence: TGTGCCAGCAGTTCGCGGGGGGAAGAGACCCAGTACTTC. The chain joins TRBV6-5 to TRBJ2-5, with 8 positions matching TRBD2. In germline, CDR1 is MNHEY, CDR2 SVGAGI. The junction had 1 base not matched to a gene; V was cut back by 4 bases and J by 3 bases. This CDR3 region has 13 residues.

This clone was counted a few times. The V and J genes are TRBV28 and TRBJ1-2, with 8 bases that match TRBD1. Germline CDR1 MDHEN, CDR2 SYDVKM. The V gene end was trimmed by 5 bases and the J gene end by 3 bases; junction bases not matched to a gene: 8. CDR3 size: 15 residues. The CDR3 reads CASSAPGQDDYGYTF. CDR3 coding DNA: TGTGCCAGCAGTGCGCCGGGACAGGATGACTATGGCTACACCTTC.

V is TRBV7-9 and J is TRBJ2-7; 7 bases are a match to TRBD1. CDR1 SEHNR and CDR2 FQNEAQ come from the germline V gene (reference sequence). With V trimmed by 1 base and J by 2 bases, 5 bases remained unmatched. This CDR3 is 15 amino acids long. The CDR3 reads CASSLVGQGAYEQYF. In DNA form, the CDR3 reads TGTGCCAGCAGCTTAGTTGGGCAGGGGGCCTACGAGCAGTACTTC. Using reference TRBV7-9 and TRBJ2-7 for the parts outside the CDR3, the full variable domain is DTGVSQNPRHKITKRGQNVTFRCDPISEHNRLYWYRQTLGQGPEFLTYFQNEAQLEKSRLLSDRFSAERPKGSFSTLEIQRTEQGDSAMYLCASSLVGQGAYEQYFGPGTRLTVT.